This TCR beta chain derives from a study of cytomegalovirus exposure and HLA in healthy donors. Primers: 60 Vbeta forward and 13 Jbeta reverse. Sequencing used immunoSEQ multiplex PCR; TCRdb keeps in-frame clones, though not all of them. The sample carries around 93,000 clones, approximately 80% recorded once. Per the germline V gene, CDR1 is SGHTA and CDR2 is FQGNSA. This CDR3 is built from 15 residues. J lost 0 bases, V lost 3 bases, and 3 bases had no gene match. General study points: There were several of the most significant clusters that appeared linked to common viral pathogens in a later analysis. Per a prior analysis, the majority of TCR beta V segments were productive roughly 90% or roughly 30% of the time.

Comment on this clone: The target antigen is unknown.

Sequenced input: PBMCs. V and J are TRBV7-2 and TRBJ2-3, with 7 nucleotides matching TRBD1. The TCR comes from a man in his forties or fifties in good health and CMV-seronegative. The CDR3 spells CASSLRQGSTDTQYF. In DNA form, the CDR3 reads TGTGCCAGCAGCTTGAGACAGGGAAGCACAGATACGCAGTATTTT.